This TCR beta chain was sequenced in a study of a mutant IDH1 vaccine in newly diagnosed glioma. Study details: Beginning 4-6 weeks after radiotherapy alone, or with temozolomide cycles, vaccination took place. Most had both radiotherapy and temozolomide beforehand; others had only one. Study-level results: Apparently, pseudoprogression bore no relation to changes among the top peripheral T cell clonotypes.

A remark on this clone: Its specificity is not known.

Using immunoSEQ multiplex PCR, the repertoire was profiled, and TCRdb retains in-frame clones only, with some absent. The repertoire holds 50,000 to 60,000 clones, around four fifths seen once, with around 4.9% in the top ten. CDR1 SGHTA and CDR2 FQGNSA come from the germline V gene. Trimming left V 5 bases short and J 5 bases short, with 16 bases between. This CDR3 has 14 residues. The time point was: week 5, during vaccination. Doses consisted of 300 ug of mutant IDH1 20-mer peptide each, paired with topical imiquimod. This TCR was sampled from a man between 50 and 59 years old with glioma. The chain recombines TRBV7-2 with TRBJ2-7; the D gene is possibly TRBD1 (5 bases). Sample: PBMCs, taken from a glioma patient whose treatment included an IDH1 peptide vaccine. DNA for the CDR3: TGTGCCAGCAGCCCTATCGGGCAGGGCAACGAGCAGTACTTC. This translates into CASSPIGQGNEQYF.